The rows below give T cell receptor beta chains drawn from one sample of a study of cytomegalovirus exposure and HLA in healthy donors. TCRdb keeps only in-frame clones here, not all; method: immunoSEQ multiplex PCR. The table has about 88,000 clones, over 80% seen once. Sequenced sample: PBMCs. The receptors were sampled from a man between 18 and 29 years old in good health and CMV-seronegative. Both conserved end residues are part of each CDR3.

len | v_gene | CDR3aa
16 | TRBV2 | CASRSQTGISTDTQYF
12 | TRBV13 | CASSSLGSEQFF
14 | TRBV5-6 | CASSLPGGTDTQYF
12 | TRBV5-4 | CASSLGLNEQYF
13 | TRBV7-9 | CASSLTGVDGYTF
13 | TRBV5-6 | CASHGISVNEQFF
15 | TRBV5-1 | CASSLVGQGTDTQYF
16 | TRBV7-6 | CASSLNDRGCYNEQFF
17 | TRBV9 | CASSVGVRQGPSYEQYF
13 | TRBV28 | CASSLAGGYEQYF
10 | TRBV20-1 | CSARRGELFF
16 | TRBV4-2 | CASSQETGGMVGELFF
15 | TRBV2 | CASRTEGLGTGELFF
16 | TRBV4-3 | CASSQERLLSYNEQFF
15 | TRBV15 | CATSIVLADPYEQYF
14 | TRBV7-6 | CASSLSGAREKLFF
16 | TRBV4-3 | CASSQERSVRGDEQYF
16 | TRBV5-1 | CASRLGPGDPYNEQFF
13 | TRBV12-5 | CASAPGGGVTQYF
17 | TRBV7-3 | CASSDQWGASGRHEQFF
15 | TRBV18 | CASSGTSGHTGELFF
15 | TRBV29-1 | CSVATGGASITEAFF
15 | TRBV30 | CAWTEGRGIYNEQFF
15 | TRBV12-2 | CASRFRDLRTYEQYF
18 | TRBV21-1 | CASSKVRTSGGSYNEQFF
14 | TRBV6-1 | CASTSGRGHYEQYF
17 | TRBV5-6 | CASSLGPRQGTNSPLHF
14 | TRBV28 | CASSSLGTSGEQYF
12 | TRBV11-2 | CASGDRGWGYTF
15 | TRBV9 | CASSELSGSAGELFF
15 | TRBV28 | CASGTGTSGSNEQFF
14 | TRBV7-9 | CASSFGTGFNEQFF
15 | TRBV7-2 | CASSLSAGQFYEQYF
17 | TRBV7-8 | CASRAVGTSGNVDTQYF
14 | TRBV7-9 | CASSLAGPFSEAFF
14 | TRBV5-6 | CASAPTGVRETQYF
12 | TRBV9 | CASSVSADTQYF
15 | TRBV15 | CATSRDPTGSYEQYF
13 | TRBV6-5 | CASSYGRNLEAFF
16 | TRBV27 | CASSSHGQGGTGELFF
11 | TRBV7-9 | CASSPGEGVFF
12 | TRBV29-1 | CSVESQSYEQYF
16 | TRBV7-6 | CASSLAPGTVRNEQYF
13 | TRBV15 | CATSRGTTGELFF
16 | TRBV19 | CASSSAGTSRYNEQFF
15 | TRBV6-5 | CASSYLNDREEKLFF
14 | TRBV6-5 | CASRKTGGLGELFF
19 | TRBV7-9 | CASSLPGLAGVAGENIQYF
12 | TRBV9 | CASSASGETQYF
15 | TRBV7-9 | CASSPSQGEAIGYTF
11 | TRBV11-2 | CASSLGSRAFF
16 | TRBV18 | CASSPQGRGRNYGYTF
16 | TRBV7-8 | CASSLVAGAVTGELFF
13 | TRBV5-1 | CASSAGSGPGYTF
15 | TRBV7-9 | CASSFSETVYNEQFF
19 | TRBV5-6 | CASSYRTGDYSPRGYEQYF
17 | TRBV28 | CASSPPRLAGGPTEQYF
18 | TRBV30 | CAWSPPDRRSSGANVLTF